This T cell receptor beta chain was sequenced for a study of blood T cell repertoires in COVID-19. Background on the study: Both acute and convalescent COVID-19 samples were obtained from the United States, Italy and Spain. Nucleic acid was either cDNA or gDNA, and it came from T cells, B-cell-depleted T cells, or PBMCs.

Authors' processing steps: Reference gene primer amplification in the assay estimated nucleated cell counts. Clones were read by immunoSEQ multiplex PCR, and TCRdb kept only the in-frame ones, dropping some. The V and J calls and clone size are taken from that table; D and trimming were inferred from the DNA. The data contain some 200,000 clones, approximately 83% of them singletons. There are 13 residues in the CDR3. The V end was cut by 3 bases, the J end by 6 bases, with 8 bases between. The chain is built from TRBV12-3 or TRBV12-4 and TRBJ2-2; D is unresolved. The sequence was collected from a woman aged 55 to 70 with acute or convalescent COVID-19. The sample was peripheral blood. The CDR3, as DNA: TGTGCCAGCAGTTTCCGGAGTCCCGGGGAGCTGTTTTTT. It is translated as CASSFRSPGELFF.